A selection of T cell receptor beta chains follows, all from one sample in a study of post-analysis software for immune sequencing data. TCRdb reprocessed the PCR reads via MiXCR and lists one record per CDR3 protein. The sample shows about 190,000 distinct CDR3 sequences, about 30% of them seen only once. Sequencing was done on a sample of blood. The receptors come from a girl younger than 18 with multiple sclerosis. CDR3s include the opening cysteine and the closing phenylalanine or tryptophan. Each record gives: CDR3 DNA, CDR3 protein, V gene, clone size, J gene, D gene. The D gene is left open where the match is weak. Size tells how often a clone was seen (once, few, many) or the class of an expanded clone, and some rows leave it out.

cdr3_nt: TGTGCCAGCAGCCAAGTTCGAATATCCAAGGAGCAGTACTTC
cdr3_aa: CASSQVRISKEQYF
v_call: TRBV14
clone_size: NA
j_call: TRBJ2-7
d_call: NA

cdr3_nt: TGTGCCAGCAGTTTGAATCAGCCCCAGCATTTT
cdr3_aa: CASSLNQPQHF
v_call: TRBV28
clone_size: few
j_call: TRBJ1-5
d_call: NA

cdr3_nt: TGTGCCTGGAGTACAGGGACTGGCGGGAATTATGAGCAGTTCTTC
cdr3_aa: CAWSTGTGGNYEQFF
v_call: TRBV30
clone_size: NA
j_call: TRBJ2-1
d_call: NA

cdr3_nt: TGTGCCAGCAGCCCGGGGCAGGGGGAAGCAGATACGCAGTATTTT
cdr3_aa: CASSPGQGEADTQYF
v_call: TRBV11-2
clone_size: NA
j_call: TRBJ2-3
d_call: TRBD1

cdr3_nt: TGCAGTGCTAGATCGGGACAGGGGGACGAAAAACTGTTTTTT
cdr3_aa: CSARSGQGDEKLFF
v_call: TRBV20-1
clone_size: NA
j_call: TRBJ1-4
d_call: TRBD1

cdr3_nt: TGTGCCAGCAGTTACAACAGGGCCTACACTGAAGCTTTCTTT
cdr3_aa: CASSYNRAYTEAFF
v_call: TRBV6-2/TRBV6-3
clone_size: few
j_call: TRBJ1-1
d_call: NA

cdr3_nt: TGTGCCAGCAGTCTCCCTGTTGAAGGGGAAGATGGCTACACCTTC
cdr3_aa: CASSLPVEGEDGYTF
v_call: TRBV6-6
clone_size: NA
j_call: TRBJ1-2
d_call: NA

cdr3_nt: TGCAGTGCTCATCCGGGACTCACCTACGAGCAGTACTTC
cdr3_aa: CSAHPGLTYEQYF
v_call: TRBV20-1
clone_size: many
j_call: TRBJ2-7
d_call: NA

cdr3_nt: TGCAGTGCTAGAAGGGCGGGGGGAGAAGAGACCCAGTACTTC
cdr3_aa: CSARRAGGEETQYF
v_call: TRBV20-1
clone_size: NA
j_call: TRBJ2-5
d_call: TRBD2

cdr3_nt: TGCGCCAGCAGCCAACGGACTAGCGTACAGAGCTCCTACAATGAGCAGTTCTTC
cdr3_aa: CASSQRTSVQSSYNEQFF
v_call: TRBV4-1
clone_size: many
j_call: TRBJ2-1
d_call: TRBD2

cdr3_nt: TGTGCCAGCGGGGAGACAGGGCCCCTCTATAGCAATCAGCCCCAGCATTTT
cdr3_aa: CASGETGPLYSNQPQHF
v_call: TRBV5-6
clone_size: NA
j_call: TRBJ1-5
d_call: TRBD1

cdr3_nt: TGTGCCAGCAGCCAGGGGACTTCACCCCTCCACTTT
cdr3_aa: CASSQGTSPLHF
v_call: TRBV3-1
clone_size: NA
j_call: TRBJ1-6
d_call: NA

cdr3_nt: TGCAGCGTTGAGAAAGTGGGCAGATCGAACACTGAAGCTTTCTTT
cdr3_aa: CSVEKVGRSNTEAFF
v_call: TRBV29-1
clone_size: NA
j_call: TRBJ1-1
d_call: NA

cdr3_nt: TGTGCCAGCAGTTTACCCCGAGCGGGAGTAGGTAATGAGCAGTTCTTC
cdr3_aa: CASSLPRAGVGNEQFF
v_call: TRBV28
clone_size: NA
j_call: TRBJ2-1
d_call: TRBD2

cdr3_nt: TGTGCCAGCAGTGATCCCGACAGGGCTCGTTCACCCCTCCACTTT
cdr3_aa: CASSDPDRARSPLHF
v_call: TRBV25-1
clone_size: few
j_call: TRBJ1-6
d_call: TRBD1

cdr3_nt: TGCGCCAGCAGCCCCGGGGGTACCATTCAGTACTTC
cdr3_aa: CASSPGGTIQYF
v_call: TRBV5-1
clone_size: NA
j_call: TRBJ2-4
d_call: NA

cdr3_nt: TGTGCCAGCAACCCTGAGGGTAATTCACCCCTCCACTTT
cdr3_aa: CASNPEGNSPLHF
v_call: TRBV2
clone_size: NA
j_call: TRBJ1-6
d_call: NA

cdr3_nt: TGCGCCAGCAGCGTGACTAGCGGGATCAACAATGAGCAGTTCTTC
cdr3_aa: CASSVTSGINNEQFF
v_call: TRBV5-1
clone_size: many
j_call: TRBJ2-1
d_call: TRBD2

cdr3_nt: TGCGCCAGCAGCCTGAGGGGCCGGAAAGGGGACACTGAAGCTTTCTTT
cdr3_aa: CASSLRGRKGDTEAFF
v_call: TRBV5-1
clone_size: NA
j_call: TRBJ1-1
d_call: NA

cdr3_nt: TGTGCCAGCAGCTTGTATTTGGAGACCTATGGCTACACCTTC
cdr3_aa: CASSLYLETYGYTF
v_call: TRBV5-6
clone_size: NA
j_call: TRBJ1-2
d_call: NA

cdr3_nt: TGCGCCAGCAGCTTGGGAAGTTACACCGGGGAGCTGTTTTTT
cdr3_aa: CASSLGSYTGELFF
v_call: TRBV5-1
clone_size: once
j_call: TRBJ2-2
d_call: NA

cdr3_nt: TGCAGTGCTACTAGACAGGGGCAAGAAGGAACGTCCTATAATTCACCCCTCCACTTT
cdr3_aa: CSATRQGQEGTSYNSPLHF
v_call: TRBV20-1
clone_size: NA
j_call: TRBJ1-6
d_call: TRBD1

cdr3_nt: TGTGCCAGCAGGGCGACGACTAGCGGGAATTATGACGAGCAGTACTTC
cdr3_aa: CASRATTSGNYDEQYF
v_call: TRBV7-9
clone_size: NA
j_call: TRBJ2-7
d_call: TRBD2

cdr3_nt: TGTGCCAGCAGCCACCGGACAGGGCTCAATGAGCAGTTCTTC
cdr3_aa: CASSHRTGLNEQFF
v_call: TRBV7-9
clone_size: many
j_call: TRBJ2-1
d_call: TRBD1

cdr3_nt: TGCAGCGGGACAGGGGCATGGAACACTGAAGCTTTCTTT
cdr3_aa: CSGTGAWNTEAFF
v_call: TRBV29-1
clone_size: many
j_call: TRBJ1-1
d_call: TRBD1

cdr3_nt: TGTGCCAGCTGTCTAGCGGGGGCACAGGAGCAGTACTTC
cdr3_aa: CASCLAGAQEQYF
v_call: TRBV11-2
clone_size: many
j_call: TRBJ2-7
d_call: TRBD2

cdr3_nt: TGTGCCAGCAGCCCACGCCTACAGAAGGGCACTGAAGCTTTCTTT
cdr3_aa: CASSPRLQKGTEAFF
v_call: TRBV7-2
clone_size: many
j_call: TRBJ1-1
d_call: NA

cdr3_nt: TGTGCCATCGGGAGGGACCCCGGGGAGCTGTTTTTT
cdr3_aa: CAIGRDPGELFF
v_call: TRBV2
clone_size: NA
j_call: TRBJ2-2
d_call: TRBD2

cdr3_nt: TGCAGTGCTCGGGTCCTAGCGGGAGGTATCTATGAGCAGTTCTTC
cdr3_aa: CSARVLAGGIYEQFF
v_call: TRBV20-1
clone_size: many
j_call: TRBJ2-1
d_call: TRBD2

cdr3_nt: TGTGCCAGCAGCCAAGGGGTAGGATCGTCCCAGCATTTT
cdr3_aa: CASSQGVGSSQHF
v_call: TRBV3-1
clone_size: NA
j_call: TRBJ1-5
d_call: NA

cdr3_nt: TGTGCTAGTGGTTTGATCGGCGGTAAACACTCTGGAAACACCATATATTTT
cdr3_aa: CASGLIGGKHSGNTIYF
v_call: TRBV12-5
clone_size: few
j_call: TRBJ1-3
d_call: NA

cdr3_nt: TGTGCCAGCAGTTTTGTGGGTGAAGCTTTCTTT
cdr3_aa: CASSFVGEAFF
v_call: TRBV28
clone_size: few
j_call: TRBJ1-1
d_call: NA

cdr3_nt: TGTGCCAGCAGGAAATACGCCGGGGAGACCCAGTACTTC
cdr3_aa: CASRKYAGETQYF
v_call: TRBV2
clone_size: NA
j_call: TRBJ2-5
d_call: NA

cdr3_nt: TGTGCCAGCACTTTCAGAGTCCACGAGCAGTACTTC
cdr3_aa: CASTFRVHEQYF
v_call: TRBV2
clone_size: NA
j_call: TRBJ2-7
d_call: NA

cdr3_nt: TGCAGTGCGCAGGGACTAGCGGATTACTACGAGCAGTACTTC
cdr3_aa: CSAQGLADYYEQYF
v_call: TRBV20-1
clone_size: many
j_call: TRBJ2-7
d_call: TRBD2

cdr3_nt: TGTGCCAGCAGTCCACCGGGACAGGGCACAGATTCGCAGTATTTT
cdr3_aa: CASSPPGQGTDSQYF
v_call: TRBV12-3/TRBV12-4
clone_size: NA
j_call: TRBJ2-3
d_call: TRBD1

cdr3_nt: TGCAGTGCTTCCGGTTCACGTTCCTACAATGAGCAGTTCTTC
cdr3_aa: CSASGSRSYNEQFF
v_call: TRBV20-1
clone_size: NA
j_call: TRBJ2-1
d_call: NA

cdr3_nt: TGTGCCAGCAGTCTGGACTACCAAGAAAACATTCAGTACTTC
cdr3_aa: CASSLDYQENIQYF
v_call: TRBV11-2
clone_size: NA
j_call: TRBJ2-4
d_call: NA

cdr3_nt: TGCAGTGCTAGGGATAGGGTCGACGAGCAGTACTTC
cdr3_aa: CSARDRVDEQYF
v_call: TRBV20-1
clone_size: NA
j_call: TRBJ2-7
d_call: NA

cdr3_nt: TGTGCCAGCAGTTACAGGCCTCTCGATGGCTACACCTTC
cdr3_aa: CASSYRPLDGYTF
v_call: TRBV6-5
clone_size: NA
j_call: TRBJ1-2
d_call: NA

cdr3_nt: TGTGCCAGCAGAGAGGGGTATAGCTCCTACGAGCAGTACTTC
cdr3_aa: CASREGYSSYEQYF
v_call: TRBV2
clone_size: few
j_call: TRBJ2-7
d_call: NA

cdr3_nt: TGTGCCAGCAGTTTAGCGTTTCCAGGGGGGTATAGCAATCAGCCCCAGCATTTT
cdr3_aa: CASSLAFPGGYSNQPQHF
v_call: TRBV12-3/TRBV12-4
clone_size: NA
j_call: TRBJ1-5
d_call: TRBD1

cdr3_nt: TGTGCCACCAGCACCGGGGGAGCGGGGGCCAACGTCCTGACTTTC
cdr3_aa: CATSTGGAGANVLTF
v_call: TRBV15
clone_size: few
j_call: TRBJ2-6
d_call: NA

cdr3_nt: TGTGCCAGTAGTATGAAGGGAACAGATACGCAGTATTTT
cdr3_aa: CASSMKGTDTQYF
v_call: TRBV19
clone_size: NA
j_call: TRBJ2-3
d_call: NA

cdr3_nt: TGCGCCAGCAGCTTGGAACAGAACCAAGAGACCCAGTACTTC
cdr3_aa: CASSLEQNQETQYF
v_call: TRBV5-1
clone_size: many
j_call: TRBJ2-5
d_call: NA

cdr3_nt: TGCGCCAGCAGCCAAGATAGTAGCGGGAGGGCCGATAGGAAAAACATTCAGTACTTC
cdr3_aa: CASSQDSSGRADRKNIQYF
v_call: TRBV4-1
clone_size: NA
j_call: TRBJ2-4
d_call: TRBD2

cdr3_nt: TGTGCCAGCAGCTTATTAACTTCACAAGAGACCCAGTACTTC
cdr3_aa: CASSLLTSQETQYF
v_call: TRBV7-2
clone_size: many
j_call: TRBJ2-5
d_call: NA

cdr3_nt: TGTGCCAGCAGTGACTCAGGCAGGGGAAAGGCCGGGGAGCTGTTTTTT
cdr3_aa: CASSDSGRGKAGELFF
v_call: TRBV6-4
clone_size: many
j_call: TRBJ2-2
d_call: NA

cdr3_nt: TGTGCCAGCAACCCCCGCTTCTTGGATACGCAGTATTTT
cdr3_aa: CASNPRFLDTQYF
v_call: TRBV6-1
clone_size: many
j_call: TRBJ2-3
d_call: NA

cdr3_nt: TGTGCCAGCAGCCGGCGAGATACGCAGTATTTT
cdr3_aa: CASSRRDTQYF
v_call: TRBV14
clone_size: many
j_call: TRBJ2-3
d_call: NA